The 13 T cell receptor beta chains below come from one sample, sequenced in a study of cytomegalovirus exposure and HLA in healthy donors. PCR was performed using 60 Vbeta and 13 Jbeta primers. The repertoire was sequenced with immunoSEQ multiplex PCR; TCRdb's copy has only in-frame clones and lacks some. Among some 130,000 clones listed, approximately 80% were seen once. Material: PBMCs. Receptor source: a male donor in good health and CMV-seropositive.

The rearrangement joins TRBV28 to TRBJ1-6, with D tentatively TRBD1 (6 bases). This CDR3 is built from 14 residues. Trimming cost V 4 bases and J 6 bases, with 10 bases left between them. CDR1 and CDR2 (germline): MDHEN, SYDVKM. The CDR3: CASSSGQINSPLHF. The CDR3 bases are TGTGCCAGCAGTTCGGGACAAATTAATTCACCCCTCCACTTT.

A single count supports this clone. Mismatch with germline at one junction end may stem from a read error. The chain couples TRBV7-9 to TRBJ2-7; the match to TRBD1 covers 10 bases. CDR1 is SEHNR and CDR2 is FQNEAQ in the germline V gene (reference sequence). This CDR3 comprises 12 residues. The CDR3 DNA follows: TGTTCCAGCTACCGGACAGGGGGCGAGCAGTACTTC. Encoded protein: CSSYRTGGEQYF. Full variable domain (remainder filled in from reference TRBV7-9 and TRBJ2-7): DTGVSQNPRHKITKRGQNVTFRCDPISEHNRLYWYRQTLGQGPEFLTYFQNEAQLEKSRLLSDRFSAERPKGSFSTLEIQRTEQGDSAMYLCSSYRTGGEQYFGPGTRLTVT.

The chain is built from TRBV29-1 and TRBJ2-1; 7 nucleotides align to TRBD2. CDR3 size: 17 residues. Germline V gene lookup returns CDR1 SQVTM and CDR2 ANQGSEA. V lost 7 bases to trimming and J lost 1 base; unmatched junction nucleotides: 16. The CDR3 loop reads CSAAQLGTSASYNEQFF. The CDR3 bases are TGCAGCGCTGCCCAACTTGGAACTAGCGCGTCCTACAATGAGCAGTTCTTC.

For the CDR3, the DNA is TGCGCCAGCAGCTTGGTGGCACCTGGCGAGACCCAGTACTTC. Translating it yields CASSLVAPGETQYF. V gene TRBV5-1 combines with J gene TRBJ2-5; D not certain. The germline gives CDR1 SGHRS, CDR2 YFSETQ. This CDR3 region has 14 residues. V was shortened by 0 bases and J by 5 bases, with 11 bases between the two germline ends.

CDR3 protein: CASSPGTYQETQYF. For the CDR3, the DNA is TGTGCCAGCAGTCCTGGGACATACCAAGAGACCCAGTACTTC. This chain uses TRBV28 with TRBJ2-5, with a weak D call TRBD1 (6 bases). The V end was cut by 5 bases, the J end by 0 bases, with 10 bases between. This CDR3 contains 14 residues. Germline V CDR1 and CDR2: MDHEN, SYDVKM.

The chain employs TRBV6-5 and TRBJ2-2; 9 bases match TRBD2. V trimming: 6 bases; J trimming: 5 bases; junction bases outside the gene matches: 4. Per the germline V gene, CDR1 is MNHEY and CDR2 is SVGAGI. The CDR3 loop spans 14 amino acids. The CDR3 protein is CASRLSGGTGELFF. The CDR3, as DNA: TGTGCCAGCAGATTAAGCGGGGGGACCGGGGAGCTGTTTTTT.

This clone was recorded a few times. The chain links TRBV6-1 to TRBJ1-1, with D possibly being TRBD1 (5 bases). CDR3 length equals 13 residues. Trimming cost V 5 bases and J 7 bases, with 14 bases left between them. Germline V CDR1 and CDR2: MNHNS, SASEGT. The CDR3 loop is CASSRSGTNEAFF. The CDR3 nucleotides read TGTGCCAGCAGTAGAAGCGGGACGAATGAAGCTTTCTTT.

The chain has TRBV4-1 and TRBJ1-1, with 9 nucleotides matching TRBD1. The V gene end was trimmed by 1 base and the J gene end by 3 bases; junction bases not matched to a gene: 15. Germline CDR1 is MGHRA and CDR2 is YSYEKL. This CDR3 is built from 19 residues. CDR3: CASSQVGPNRGREDTEAFF. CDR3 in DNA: TGCGCCAGCAGCCAAGTCGGTCCTAACAGGGGGCGGGAGGACACTGAAGCTTTCTTT.

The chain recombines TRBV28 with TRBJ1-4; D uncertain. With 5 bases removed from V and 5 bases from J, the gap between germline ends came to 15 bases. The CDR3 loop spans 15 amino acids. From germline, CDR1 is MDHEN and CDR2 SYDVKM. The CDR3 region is CASSRPRVRNEKLFF. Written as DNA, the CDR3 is TGTGCCAGCAGTCGCCCCCGGGTCCGAAATGAAAAACTGTTTTTT. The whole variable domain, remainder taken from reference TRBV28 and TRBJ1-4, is DVKVTQSSRYLVKRTGEKVFLECVQDMDHENMFWYRQDPGLGLRLIYFSYDVKMKEKGDIPEGYSVSREKKERFSLILESASTNQTSMYLCASSRPRVRNEKLFFGSGTQLSVL.

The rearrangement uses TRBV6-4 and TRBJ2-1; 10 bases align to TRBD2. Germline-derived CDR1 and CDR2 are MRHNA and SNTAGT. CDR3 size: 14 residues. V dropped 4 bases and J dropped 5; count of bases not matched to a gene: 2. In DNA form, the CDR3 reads TGTGCCAGCAGTGTTAGCGGGGGGAACAATGAGCAGTTCTTC. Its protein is CASSVSGGNNEQFF.

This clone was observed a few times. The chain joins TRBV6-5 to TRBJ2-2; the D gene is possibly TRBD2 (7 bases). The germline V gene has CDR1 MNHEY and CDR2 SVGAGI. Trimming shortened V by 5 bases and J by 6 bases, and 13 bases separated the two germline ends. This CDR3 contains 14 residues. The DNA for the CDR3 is TGTGCCAGCAGTCGTAAAGGGGGGGCCGGGGAGCTGTTTTTT. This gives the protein CASSRKGGAGELFF.

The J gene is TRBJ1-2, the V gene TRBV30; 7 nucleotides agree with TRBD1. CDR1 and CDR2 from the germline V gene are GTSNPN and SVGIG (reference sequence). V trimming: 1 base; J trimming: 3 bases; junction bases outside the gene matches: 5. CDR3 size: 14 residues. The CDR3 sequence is CAWSGGTVYYGYTF. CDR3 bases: TGTGCCTGGAGTGGCGGGACAGTTTACTATGGCTACACCTTC.

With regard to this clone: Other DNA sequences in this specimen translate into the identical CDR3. Written as DNA, the CDR3 is TGTGCCAGCAGTGAACAGGTCTCTGGAAACACCATATATTTT. Protein sequence: CASSEQVSGNTIYF. The chain is built from TRBV2 and TRBJ1-3, with no clear D. From germline, CDR1 is SNHLY and CDR2 FYNNEI. The CDR3 runs to 14 residues. V gave up 2 bases and J gave up 0 bases, with 5 bases separating them.